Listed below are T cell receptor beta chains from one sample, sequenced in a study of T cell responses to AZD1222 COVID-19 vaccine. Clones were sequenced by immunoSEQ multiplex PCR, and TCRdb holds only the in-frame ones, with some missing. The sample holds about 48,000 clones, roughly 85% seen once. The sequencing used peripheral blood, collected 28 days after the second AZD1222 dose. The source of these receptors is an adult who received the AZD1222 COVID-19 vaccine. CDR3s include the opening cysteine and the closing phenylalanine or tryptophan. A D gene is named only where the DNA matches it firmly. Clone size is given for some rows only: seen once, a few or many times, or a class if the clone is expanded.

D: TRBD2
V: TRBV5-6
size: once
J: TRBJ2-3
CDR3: CASSLAGTSGTDTQYF
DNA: TGTGCCAGCAGCCTAGCCGGGACTAGCGGGACAGATACGCAGTATTTT

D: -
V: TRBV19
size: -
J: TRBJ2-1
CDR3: CASSGRRGNEQFF
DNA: TGTGCCAGTAGTGGTCGGAGGGGCAATGAGCAGTTCTTC

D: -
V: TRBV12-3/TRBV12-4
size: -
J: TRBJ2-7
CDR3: CASSAGVILLDF
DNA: TGTGCCAGCAGCGCCGGGGTGATTTTGTTGGACTTC

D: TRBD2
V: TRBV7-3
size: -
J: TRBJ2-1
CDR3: CASSLSGSSYNEQFF
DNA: TGTGCCAGCAGCTTGAGCGGGAGCTCCTACAATGAGCAGTTCTTC

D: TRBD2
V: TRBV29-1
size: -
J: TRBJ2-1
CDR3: CSVEESAGVDQFF
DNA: TGCAGCGTTGAAGAGTCTGCGGGAGTAGATCAGTTCTTC

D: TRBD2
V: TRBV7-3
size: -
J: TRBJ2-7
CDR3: CASSYLAGGVYEQYF
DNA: TGTGCCAGCAGCTATCTAGCGGGAGGGGTGTACGAGCAGTACTTC

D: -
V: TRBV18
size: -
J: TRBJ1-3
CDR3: CASSPPGRQSSGNTIYF
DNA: TGTGCCAGCTCACCACCGGGCAGGCAGAGCTCTGGAAACACCATATATTTT

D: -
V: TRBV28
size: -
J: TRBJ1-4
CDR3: CASSSINREKLFF
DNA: TGTGCCAGCAGTTCCATCAATCGGGAAAAACTGTTTTTT

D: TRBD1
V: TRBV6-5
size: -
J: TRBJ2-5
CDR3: CASRRSGTGRETQYF
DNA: TGTGCCAGCAGGCGATCCGGGACAGGGAGGGAGACCCAGTACTTC

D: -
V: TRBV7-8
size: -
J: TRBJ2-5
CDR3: CASTPEGGFQETQYF
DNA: TGTGCCAGCACCCCTGAGGGGGGGTTCCAAGAGACCCAGTACTTC

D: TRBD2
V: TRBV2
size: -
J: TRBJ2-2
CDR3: CASKMGLADTGELFF
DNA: TGTGCCAGTAAGATGGGACTAGCGGACACCGGGGAGCTGTTTTTT

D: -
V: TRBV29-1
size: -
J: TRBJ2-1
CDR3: CSVEEEDSYNEQFF
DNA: TGCAGCGTTGAAGAGGAGGACAGCTACAATGAGCAGTTCTTC